This passage covers 12 T cell receptor beta chains from one sample sequenced in a study of blood T cell repertoires in COVID-19. Only in-frame clones appear in the TCRdb table, and some are missing; sequencing was by immunoSEQ multiplex PCR. Counted here are some 150,000 clones, approximately 80% occurring once; the ten biggest clones make up approximately 15%. Sequenced: peripheral blood. These receptors were obtained from a woman aged 80 or over with acute or convalescent COVID-19.

The gene calls are TRBV4-1 and TRBJ1-4; TRBD1 aligns across 8 bases. The germline V gene encodes CDR1 MGHRA and CDR2 YSYEKL. V trimming: 0 bases; J trimming: 8 bases; junction bases outside the gene matches: 5. CDR3 size: 15 residues. CDR3 DNA: TGCGCCAGCAGCCAAGAGACAGGGGTGAGGGAAAAACTGTTTTTT. Its protein is CASSQETGVREKLFF.

The chain recombines TRBV5-1 with TRBJ2-1; 12 bases line up with TRBD1. This CDR3 spans 15 amino acids. The germline CDR1 and CDR2 sequences are SGHRS and YFSETQ. V was clipped by 2 bases and J by 9 bases; unmatched bases: 6. In DNA, the CDR3 is TGCGCCAGCAGCTTATTGGGACAGGGGGCGGGTGAGCAGTTCTTC. As protein: CASSLLGQGAGEQFF.

The chain recombines TRBV5-1 with TRBJ2-1, with 7 bases lining up with TRBD1. The CDR3 has 16 residues. V shed 0 bases, J shed 3 bases, and the junction held 6 bases outside the gene matches. In germline, CDR1 is SGHRS, CDR2 YFSETQ. CDR3: CASSLAGGHYYNEQFF. In DNA, the CDR3 is TGCGCCAGCAGCTTGGCAGGGGGACACTACTACAATGAGCAGTTCTTC.

The chain couples TRBV19 to TRBJ2-3; D is possibly TRBD2 (6 bases). The CDR3 totals 12 residues. CDR1 and CDR2 (germline): LNHDA, SQIVND (reference sequence). V was clipped by 6 bases and J by 3 bases, with 7 bases between them. The CDR3 DNA reads as TGTGCCAGTAGGGGGACTACAGATACGCAGTATTTT. This sequence encodes CASRGTTDTQYF.

The V call is TRBV18, the J call TRBJ2-6; D unclear. V was pared by 3 bases and J by 0 bases, with 9 bases between. This CDR3 contains 16 residues. Looked up from germline, CDR1 is KGHSH and CDR2 is LQKENI. CDR3 sequence (DNA): TGTGCCAGCTCACCCTCATTGAGCTCTGGGGCCAACGTCCTGACTTTC. Its protein product is CASSPSLSSGANVLTF.

V is TRBV6-2 or TRBV6-3 and J is TRBJ1-3; possible D gene TRBD1, 6 bases. Germline values: CDR1 MNHEY, CDR2 SVGEGT. V was shortened by 4 bases and J by 1 base, with 8 bases between the two germline ends. This CDR3 has 14 amino acids. Here the CDR3 DNA reads TGTGCCAGCAGTTTCGGGACATCTGGAAACACCATATATTTT. This encodes CASSFGTSGNTIYF.

This clone was seen a single time. V is TRBV28 and J is TRBJ2-2, with D perhaps matching TRBD1 (6 bases). Trimming cost V 1 base and J 5 bases, with 8 bases left between them. The germline V gene has CDR1 MDHEN and CDR2 SYDVKM. The CDR3 is made up of 14 amino acids. The CDR3 loop reads CASSLYRATGELFF. The CDR3 DNA reads TGTGCCAGCAGTTTATACAGGGCAACCGGGGAGCTGTTTTTT.

The rearrangement uses TRBV28 and TRBJ2-2; D is ambiguous. V lost 3 bases, J lost 4 bases, and 15 bases lay in between. CDR3 length equals 16 residues. Germline-derived CDR1 and CDR2 are MDHEN and SYDVKM. The CDR3 DNA reads as TGTGCCAGCAGTTTTTCCCGAATCGGCGGCACCGGGGAGCTGTTTTTT. This encodes CASSFSRIGGTGELFF.

This clone has only one observation. The chain combines TRBV30 with TRBJ1-3; possibly TRBD1 for D (5 bases). Germline V CDR1 and CDR2: GTSNPN, SVGIG (reference sequence). The CDR3 extends over 13 amino acids. The V and J ends lost 4 bases and 0 bases respectively, with 7 bases between them. Here the CDR3 DNA reads TGTGCCTGGACGGGGGGCTCTGGAAACACCATATATTTT. Its translation: CAWTGGSGNTIYF. The entire variable domain, with the rest obtained from reference TRBV30 and TRBJ1-3, is as follows: SQTIHQWPATLVQPVGSPLSLECTVEGTSNPNLYWYRQAAGRGLQLLFYSVGIGQISSEVPQNLSASRPQDRQFILSSKKLLLSDSGFYLCAWTGGSGNTIYFGEGSWLTVV.

In this sample, this clone turned up a few times. The V call is TRBV19, the J call TRBJ1-1; a possible D gene is TRBD1 (6 bases). The germline V gene has CDR1 LNHDA and CDR2 SQIVND (reference sequence). V was shortened by 3 bases and J by 5 bases, with 19 bases between the two germline ends. The CDR3 is 16 residues long. The CDR3 is CASSIRAGWGQTEAFF. Here the CDR3 DNA reads TGTGCCAGTAGTATTCGGGCAGGATGGGGGCAAACTGAAGCTTTCTTT. Filled out from reference TRBV19 and TRBJ1-1, the complete variable domain reads DGGITQSPKYLFRKEGQNVTLSCEQNLNHDAMYWYRQDPGQGLRLIYYSQIVNDFQKGDIAEGYSVSREKKESFPLTVTSAQKNPTAFYLCASSIRAGWGQTEAFFGQGTRLTVV.

This clone was seen a single time. The chain couples TRBV6-1 to TRBJ1-4; D gene unclear. The germline V and J ends were trimmed by 3 bases and 8 bases, with 16 bases remaining between them. Per germline, CDR1 MNHNS and CDR2 SASEGT. The CDR3 has 15 amino acids. CDR3 protein: CASSDNRGREEKLFF. CDR3 nucleotide sequence: TGTGCCAGCAGTGACAACCGGGGTAGGGAGGAAAAACTGTTTTTT.

The rearrangement joins TRBV6-2 or TRBV6-3 to TRBJ1-2; 9 nucleotides match TRBD1. Germline V gene data show CDR1 as MNHEY and CDR2 as SVGEGT. V dropped 0 bases and J dropped 7; count of bases not matched to a gene: 0. This CDR3 contains 13 residues. The CDR3 here is CASSYSTGGGYTF. The DNA for the CDR3 is TGTGCCAGCAGTTACTCGACAGGGGGTGGCTACACCTTC.